The T cell receptor (beta chain) under discussion was sequenced for a study of shared clonotypes between healthy human individuals. Across the study: Three plates each covered CD4 naive and memory; CD8 naive two, CD8 memory one. The study, taken as a whole, reports: A reduction in generation probabilities was seen for non-shared clonotypes relative to those shared by all four donors.

This CDR3 is 16 amino acids long. Germline-derived CDR1 and CDR2 are ENHRY and SYGVKD. V was trimmed by 4 bases and J by 2 bases, leaving 18 bases between them. Each replicate PCR on the sorted subsets used about 220 ng DNA (around 30,000 T cell genomes). TCRdb keeps only in-frame clones here, not all; method: immunoSEQ multiplex PCR. Of 650,000 to 800,000 clones listed, about 91% are singletons. For this clone: As yet, its antigen is unknown.

Naive-designated CD8 cells lacked CD45RO, were positively enriched for CCR7, and omitted terminally differentiated effector memory CD45RA+ cells. This receptor was obtained from a man aged 25 to 40 in good health. V is TRBV10-3 and J is TRBJ2-7; D perhaps matches TRBD1 (5 bases). The specimen was naive CD8+ T cells sorted from blood. The CDR3 bases are TGTGCCATCAGTGCGGGTTTTGAGACAGCCACCTACGAGCAGTACTTC. Encoded protein: CAISAGFETATYEQYF.